This entry lists 20 T cell receptor beta chains sequenced from one sample in a study of cytomegalovirus exposure and HLA in healthy donors. The PCR had 60 Vbeta and 13 Jbeta primers. Profiled with immunoSEQ multiplex PCR; TCRdb holds only in-frame clones, not every one. The sample has 180,000 or so clones, around 80% seen once; the top ten hold roughly 2.5%. Specimen: PBMCs. The receptors originated from a woman aged 25 to 39 in good health and CMV-seropositive.

This clone has only one observation. The CDR3, as DNA: TGTGCCAGCAGCCTACGGACAGGGGGCGCTGGGGCCAACGTCCTGACTTTC. This encodes CASSLRTGGAGANVLTF. The V and J genes are TRBV7-9 and TRBJ2-6; TRBD1 matches 11 bases. CDR1 is SEHNR, CDR2 FQNEAQ, per germline (reference sequence). The J segment lost 2 bases and the V segment lost 5 bases, leaving 5 bases of the junction unmatched. This CDR3 is built from 17 residues.

V and J are TRBV28 and TRBJ1-4; 7 bases agree with TRBD1. The CDR3 covers 14 residues. The junction had 9 bases not matched to a gene; V was cut back by 6 bases and J by 8 bases. Germline assignment: CDR1 MDHEN and CDR2 SYDVKM. The CDR3 here is CASSRGQMGEKLFF. CDR3 DNA sequence: TGTGCCAGCAGCCGGGGACAGATGGGGGAAAAACTGTTTTTT.

The J gene is TRBJ2-1, the V gene TRBV7-8; 8 bases map to TRBD2. Germline CDR1 reads SGHVS; CDR2 reads FQNEAQ. The CDR3 extends over 16 amino acids. V lost 4 bases and J lost 6; bases outside the gene matches: 11. CDR3 bases: TGTGCCAGCAGCTCACTCGGGACTAGGGGGGGCAATGAGCAGTTCTTC. Amino acids: CASSSLGTRGGNEQFF.

The chain employs TRBV5-4 and TRBJ2-2, with 11 bases lining up with TRBD1. The CDR3 spans 16 residues. Germline V lookup: CDR1 SGHNT, CDR2 YYREEE (reference sequence). V was pared by 4 bases and J by 5 bases, with 7 bases of the junction left unmatched. The CDR3 reads CASSPWTGGTTGELFF. DNA of the CDR3: TGTGCCAGCAGCCCGTGGACAGGGGGCACGACCGGGGAGCTGTTTTTT. The full variable domain, rest sourced from reference TRBV5-4 and TRBJ2-2, is ETGVTQSPTHLIKTRGQQVTLRCSSQSGHNTVSWYQQALGQGPQFIFQYYREEENGRGNFPPRFSGLQFPNYSSELNVNALELDDSALYLCASSPWTGGTTGELFFGEGSRLTVL.

This chain connects TRBV6-5 to TRBJ1-2, with 9 bases lining up with TRBD1. Germline CDR1 MNHEY, CDR2 SVGAGI. V shed 4 bases, J shed 2 bases, and the junction held 5 bases outside the gene matches. This CDR3 has 15 amino acids. Here the CDR3 DNA reads TGTGCCAGCAGTTCAAGGGACAGGGCGAACTATGGCTACACCTTC. The encoded protein is CASSSRDRANYGYTF.

This chain uses TRBV7-3 with TRBJ1-6; 7 bases map to TRBD1. The J segment lost 6 bases and the V segment lost 1 base, leaving 3 bases of the junction unmatched. CDR1 SGHTA and CDR2 FQGTGA come from the germline V gene. The CDR3 is 15 amino acids. CDR3 DNA sequence: TGTGCCAGCAGCTTAAATGCAGGGGGTAATTCACCCCTCCACTTT. Translation gives CASSLNAGGNSPLHF.

The J gene is TRBJ1-3, the V gene TRBV15; 8 positions match TRBD1. Trimming at V came to 7 bases and at J to 4 bases, leaving 9 bases not matched to a gene. From germline, CDR1 is LNHNV and CDR2 YYDKDF (reference sequence). This CDR3 has 15 residues. The CDR3 DNA reads as TGTGCCACCACCACCGACAGGGGACCAGGAAACACCATATATTTT. It specifies CATTTDRGPGNTIYF. The full variable domain, with the rest looked up from reference TRBV15 and TRBJ1-3, is DAMVIQNPRYQVTQFGKPVTLSCSQTLNHNVMYWYQQKSSQAPKLLFHYYDKDFNNEADTPDNFQSRRPNTSFCFLDIRSPGLGDTAMYLCATTTDRGPGNTIYFGEGSWLTVV.

V gene TRBV28 combines with J gene TRBJ2-7; D not resolved. Per germline, CDR1 MDHEN and CDR2 SYDVKM. The CDR3 consists of 13 residues. Trimming stripped 3 bases from V and 2 bases from J, with 8 bases between. The CDR3: CASSFRQAYEQYF. The CDR3 nucleotides read TGTGCCAGCAGTTTCCGGCAGGCCTACGAGCAGTACTTC.

The chain recombines TRBV2 with TRBJ2-5; 9 nucleotides agree with TRBD1. The CDR3 sequence is 15 residues long. Germline CDR1 is SNHLY and CDR2 is FYNNEI. V was pared by 6 bases and J by 5 bases, with 10 bases of the junction left unmatched. The chain's CDR3 is CASSPRGTGKETQYF. DNA for the CDR3: TGTGCCAGCAGCCCTAGGGGGACAGGGAAGGAGACCCAGTACTTC.

V gene TRBV2 combines with J gene TRBJ2-5; TRBD2 might be the D (6 bases). V lost 6 bases and J 5 bases, leaving 13 bases between the germline ends. CDR3 length: 13 amino acids. CDR1 is SNHLY and CDR2 is FYNNEI in the germline V gene. The CDR3 DNA is TGTGCCAGCAGAGGACGGAGCGGGGAGACCCAGTACTTC. This encodes CASRGRSGETQYF.

The genes are TRBV28 and TRBJ2-7; D is unresolved. The CDR3 covers 11 residues. V dropped 6 bases and J dropped 3 bases, with 6 bases sitting between them. Per germline, CDR1 MDHEN and CDR2 SYDVKM. The CDR3 is CASRHIYEQYF. Written as DNA, the CDR3 is TGTGCCAGCAGACATATCTACGAGCAGTACTTC. Supplemented by reference TRBV28 and TRBJ2-7, the full variable domain reads DVKVTQSSRYLVKRTGEKVFLECVQDMDHENMFWYRQDPGLGLRLIYFSYDVKMKEKGDIPEGYSVSREKKERFSLILESASTNQTSMYLCASRHIYEQYFGPGTRLTVT.

The chain employs TRBV2 and TRBJ2-1, with a possible D match to TRBD2 (5 bases). The germline CDR1 and CDR2 sequences are SNHLY and FYNNEI. V lost 11 bases, J lost 0 bases, and 14 bases lay in between. This CDR3 region has 14 residues. The CDR3 sequence is CARQEGGSYNEQFF. CDR3 in DNA: TGTGCCCGCCAAGAGGGCGGCTCCTACAATGAGCAGTTCTTC.

This rearrangement joins TRBV7-2 to TRBJ2-2; 9 nucleotides match TRBD1. CDR3 length: 15 residues. Germline CDR1 reads SGHTA; CDR2 reads FQGNSA. Trimming removed 4 bases from V and 4 bases from J; junction bases left unmatched: 4. DNA for the CDR3: TGTGCCAGCAGCTCCGGGACAGGGAGCACCGGGGAGCTGTTTTTT. Protein: CASSSGTGSTGELFF.

This clone was detected only once. V is TRBV19 and J is TRBJ2-3, with 7 bases lining up with TRBD1. The CDR3 contains 15 residues. Germline CDR1 and CDR2: LNHDA and SQIVND (reference sequence). With V trimmed by 6 bases and J by 0 bases, 6 bases remained unmatched. As DNA, the CDR3 is TGTGCCAGTAGCCTAGGGACAGCTAGCACAGATACGCAGTATTTT. It yields the protein CASSLGTASTDTQYF.

This chain links TRBV28 with TRBJ2-7; 8 bases line up with TRBD1. This CDR3 spans 15 amino acids. Germline-derived CDR1 and CDR2 are MDHEN and SYDVKM. V lost 4 bases and J lost 0; bases outside the gene matches: 5. The CDR3 nucleotides are TGTGCCAGCAGTTCCGGACAGGGCTACTCCTACGAGCAGTACTTC. Protein sequence: CASSSGQGYSYEQYF.

This rearrangement joins TRBV28 to TRBJ1-4, with D perhaps TRBD1 (5 bases). This CDR3 comprises 15 residues. The ends were cut back, 7 bases at V and 8 bases at J, with 20 bases in the middle. CDR1 and CDR2 (germline): MDHEN, SYDVKM. The CDR3 region is CASKELRGVDEKLFF. The CDR3 bases are TGTGCCAGCAAGGAGCTTCGGGGGGTCGACGAAAAACTGTTTTTT.

The V gene is TRBV2, the J gene TRBJ2-7; 15 bases are a match to TRBD2. The germline gives CDR1 SNHLY, CDR2 FYNNEI. This CDR3 is built from 18 residues. Trimming took 6 bases from V and 0 from J; bases not matched to a gene: 9. CDR3 bases: TGTGCCAGCAGACCCGGGACTAGCGGGGGGCTCCGCTCCTACGAGCAGTACTTC. It translates to CASRPGTSGGLRSYEQYF.

V usage is TRBV6-5 and J usage is TRBJ2-7; TRBD1 is a possible D gene (6 bases). This CDR3 has 13 residues. The V gene's germline CDR1 is MNHEY and CDR2 SVGAGI. V was shortened by 2 bases and J by 7 bases, with 12 bases between the two germline ends. CDR3 loop: CASSYTGPGEQYF. DNA of the CDR3: TGTGCCAGCAGTTACACAGGGCCCGGGGAGCAGTACTTC.

The chain uses TRBV11-3 and TRBJ2-3; 7 nucleotides agree with TRBD2. The V and J ends lost 3 bases and 4 bases, in that order; junction bases with no gene match: 4. The CDR3 has 14 amino acids. CDR1 is SGHNT, CDR2 YENEEA, per germline. The CDR3 DNA follows: TGTGCCAGCAGCTTGGGGCGGGGGTCAGATACGCAGTATTTT. This sequence encodes CASSLGRGSDTQYF.

This clone was found a few times. The V and J genes are TRBV7-2 and TRBJ1-2; a weak D match, TRBD1 (6 bases). The germline V and J ends were trimmed by 1 base and 0 bases, with 12 bases remaining between them. CDR1 SGHTA and CDR2 FQGNSA come from the germline V gene. There are 16 residues in the CDR3. CDR3 in amino acids: CASSLGARGTNYGYTF. DNA of the CDR3: TGTGCCAGCAGCTTAGGAGCCAGGGGAACTAACTATGGCTACACCTTC.